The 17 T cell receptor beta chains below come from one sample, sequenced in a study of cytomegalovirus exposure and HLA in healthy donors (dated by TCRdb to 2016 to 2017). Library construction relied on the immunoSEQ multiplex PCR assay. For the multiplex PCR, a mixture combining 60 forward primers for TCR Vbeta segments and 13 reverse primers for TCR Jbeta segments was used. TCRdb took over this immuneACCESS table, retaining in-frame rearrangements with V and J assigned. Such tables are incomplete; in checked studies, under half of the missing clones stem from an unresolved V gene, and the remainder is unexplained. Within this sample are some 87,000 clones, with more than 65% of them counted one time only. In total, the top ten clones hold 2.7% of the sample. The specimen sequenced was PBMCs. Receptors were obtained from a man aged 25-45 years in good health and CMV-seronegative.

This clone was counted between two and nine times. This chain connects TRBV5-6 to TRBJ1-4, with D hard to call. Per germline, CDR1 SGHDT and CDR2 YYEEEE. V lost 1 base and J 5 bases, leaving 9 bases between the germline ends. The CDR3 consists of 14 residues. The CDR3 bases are TGTGCCAGCAGCTTGACAGTTACAAATGAAAAACTGTTTTTT. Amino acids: CASSLTVTNEKLFF.

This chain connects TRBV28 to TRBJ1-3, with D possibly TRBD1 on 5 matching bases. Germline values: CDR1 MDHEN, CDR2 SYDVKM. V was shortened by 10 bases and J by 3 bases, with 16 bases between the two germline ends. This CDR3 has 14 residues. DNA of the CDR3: TGTGCCACGAAAAGGGGCTGGGGTGGAAACACCATATATTTT. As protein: CATKRGWGGNTIYF.

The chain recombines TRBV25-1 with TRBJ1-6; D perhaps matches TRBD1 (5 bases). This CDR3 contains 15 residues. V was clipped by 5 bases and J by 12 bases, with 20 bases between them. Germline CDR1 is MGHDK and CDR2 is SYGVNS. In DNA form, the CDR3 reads TGTGCCAGCAGTACCCCACAGGCGGTGGGATTACCCCTCCACTTT. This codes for CASSTPQAVGLPLHF.

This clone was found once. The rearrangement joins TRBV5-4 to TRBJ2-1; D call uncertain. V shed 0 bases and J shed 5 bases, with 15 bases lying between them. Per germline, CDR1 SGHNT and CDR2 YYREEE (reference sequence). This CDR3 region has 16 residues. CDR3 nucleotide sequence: TGTGCCAGCAGCTTGGCCGCTGGGCGCCTTAACAATGAGCAGTTCTTC. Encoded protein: CASSLAAGRLNNEQFF.

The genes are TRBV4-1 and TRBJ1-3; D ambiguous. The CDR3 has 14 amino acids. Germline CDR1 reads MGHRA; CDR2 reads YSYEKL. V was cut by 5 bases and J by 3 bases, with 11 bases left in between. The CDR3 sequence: CASSAPTVGNTIYF. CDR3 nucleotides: TGCGCCAGCAGCGCCCCTACAGTTGGAAACACCATATATTTT.

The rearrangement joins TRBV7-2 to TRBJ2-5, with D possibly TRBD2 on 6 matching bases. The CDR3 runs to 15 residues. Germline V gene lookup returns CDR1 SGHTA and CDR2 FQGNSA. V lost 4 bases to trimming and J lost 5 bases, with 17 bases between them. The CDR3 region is CASSSPGRGRETQYF. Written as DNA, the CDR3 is TGTGCCAGCAGCTCCCCCGGGAGAGGCAGGGAGACCCAGTACTTC.

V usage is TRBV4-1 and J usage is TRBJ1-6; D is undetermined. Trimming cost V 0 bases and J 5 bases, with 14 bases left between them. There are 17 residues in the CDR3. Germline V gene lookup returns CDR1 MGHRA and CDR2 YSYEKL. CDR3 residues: CASSQDVPGVHNSPLHF. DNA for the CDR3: TGCGCCAGCAGCCAAGATGTCCCCGGGGTACATAATTCACCCCTCCACTTT.

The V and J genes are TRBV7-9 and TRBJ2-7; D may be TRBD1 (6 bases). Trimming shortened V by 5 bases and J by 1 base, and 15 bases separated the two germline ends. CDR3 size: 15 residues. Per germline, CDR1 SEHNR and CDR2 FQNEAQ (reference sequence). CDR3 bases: TGTGCCAGCAGCAACAGTGGGGGCAGTTCCTACGAGCAGTACTTC. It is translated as CASSNSGGSSYEQYF.

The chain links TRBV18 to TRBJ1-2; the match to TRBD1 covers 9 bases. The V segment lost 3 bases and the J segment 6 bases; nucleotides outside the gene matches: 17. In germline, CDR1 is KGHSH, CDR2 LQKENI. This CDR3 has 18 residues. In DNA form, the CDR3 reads TGTGCCAGCTCACCCTCGATAGTACAGGGGGCGCGGGCAGATGGCTACACCTTC. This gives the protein CASSPSIVQGARADGYTF.

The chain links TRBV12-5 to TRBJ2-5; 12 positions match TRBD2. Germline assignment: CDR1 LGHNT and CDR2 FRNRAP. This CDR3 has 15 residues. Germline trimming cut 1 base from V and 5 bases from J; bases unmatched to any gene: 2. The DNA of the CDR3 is TGTGCTAGTGGTTTGGGGACTAGCGGGGAGGAGACCCAGTACTTC. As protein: CASGLGTSGEETQYF.

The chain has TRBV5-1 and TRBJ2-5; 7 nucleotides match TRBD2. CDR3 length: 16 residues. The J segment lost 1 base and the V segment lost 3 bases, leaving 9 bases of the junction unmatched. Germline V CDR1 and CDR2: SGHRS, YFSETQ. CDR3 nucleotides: TGCGCCAGCAGCTGGTCCGGAGCGGGGCCCCAAGAGACCCAGTACTTC. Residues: CASSWSGAGPQETQYF. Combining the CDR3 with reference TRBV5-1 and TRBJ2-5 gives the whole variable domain KAGVTQTPRYLIKTRGQQVTLSCSPISGHRSVSWYQQTPGQGLQFLFEYFSETQRNKGNFPGRFSGRQFSNSRSEMNVSTLELGDSALYLCASSWSGAGPQETQYFGPGTRLLVL.

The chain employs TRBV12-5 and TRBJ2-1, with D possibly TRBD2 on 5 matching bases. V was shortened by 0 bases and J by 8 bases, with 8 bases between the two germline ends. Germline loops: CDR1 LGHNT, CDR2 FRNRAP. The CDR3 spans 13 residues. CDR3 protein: CASGLVGLDEQFF. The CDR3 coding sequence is TGTGCTAGTGGTTTGGTAGGACTCGATGAGCAGTTCTTC.

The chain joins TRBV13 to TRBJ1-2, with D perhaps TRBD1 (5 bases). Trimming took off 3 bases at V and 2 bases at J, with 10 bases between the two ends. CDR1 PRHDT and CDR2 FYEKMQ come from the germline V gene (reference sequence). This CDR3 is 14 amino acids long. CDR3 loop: CASSFGRANYGYTF. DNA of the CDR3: TGTGCCAGCAGCTTCGGCAGGGCGAACTATGGCTACACCTTC.

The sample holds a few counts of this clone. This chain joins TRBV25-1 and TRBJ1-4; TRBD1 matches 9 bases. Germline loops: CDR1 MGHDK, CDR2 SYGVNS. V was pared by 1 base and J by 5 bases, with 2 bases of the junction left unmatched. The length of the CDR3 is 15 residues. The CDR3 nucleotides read TGTGCCAGCAGTGAATCGGGACAGGGAAATGAAAAACTGTTTTTT. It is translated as CASSESGQGNEKLFF.

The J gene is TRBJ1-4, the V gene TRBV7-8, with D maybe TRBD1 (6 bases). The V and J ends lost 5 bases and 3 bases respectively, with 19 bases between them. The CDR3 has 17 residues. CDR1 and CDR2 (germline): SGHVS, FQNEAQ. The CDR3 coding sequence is TGTGCCAGCAGCAGCAAAAGTCCTAGGGGGTCTAATGAAAAACTGTTTTTT. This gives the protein CASSSKSPRGSNEKLFF. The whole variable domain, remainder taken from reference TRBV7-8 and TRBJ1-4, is GAGVSQSPRYKVAKRGQDVALRCDPISGHVSLFWYQQALGQGPEFLTYFQNEAQLDKSGLPSDRFFAERPEGSVSTLKIQRTQQEDSAVYLCASSSKSPRGSNEKLFFGSGTQLSVL.

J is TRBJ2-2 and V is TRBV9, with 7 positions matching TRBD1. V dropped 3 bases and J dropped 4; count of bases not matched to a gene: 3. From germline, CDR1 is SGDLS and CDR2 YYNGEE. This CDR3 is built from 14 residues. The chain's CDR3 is CASSAGQLTGELFF. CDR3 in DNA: TGTGCCAGCAGCGCGGGACAGCTCACCGGGGAGCTGTTTTTT.

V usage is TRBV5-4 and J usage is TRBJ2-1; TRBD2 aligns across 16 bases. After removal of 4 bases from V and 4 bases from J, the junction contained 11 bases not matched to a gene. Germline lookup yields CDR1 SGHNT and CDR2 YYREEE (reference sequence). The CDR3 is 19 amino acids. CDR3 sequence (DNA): TGTGCCAGCAGCCCCTACGGGACTAGCGGGGGGGCGGGGTACAATGAGCAGTTCTTC. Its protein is CASSPYGTSGGAGYNEQFF.